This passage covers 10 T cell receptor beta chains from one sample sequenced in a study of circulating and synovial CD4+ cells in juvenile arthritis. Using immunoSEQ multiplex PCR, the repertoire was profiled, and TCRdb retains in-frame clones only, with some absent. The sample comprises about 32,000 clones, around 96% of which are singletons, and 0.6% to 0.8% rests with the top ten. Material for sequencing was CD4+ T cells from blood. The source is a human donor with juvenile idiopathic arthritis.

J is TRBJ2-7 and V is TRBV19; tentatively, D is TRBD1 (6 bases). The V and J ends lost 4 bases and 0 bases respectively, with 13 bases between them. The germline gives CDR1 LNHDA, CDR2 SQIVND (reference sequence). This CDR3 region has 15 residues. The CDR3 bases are TGTGCCAGTAGTACATCCGGGACACCCTCCTACGAGCAGTACTTC. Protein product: CASSTSGTPSYEQYF.

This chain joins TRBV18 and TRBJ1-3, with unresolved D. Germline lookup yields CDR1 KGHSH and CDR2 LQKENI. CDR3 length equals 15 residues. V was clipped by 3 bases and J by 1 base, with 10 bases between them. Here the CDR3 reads CASSPDAGSGNTIYF. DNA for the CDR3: TGTGCCAGCTCACCCGATGCGGGATCTGGAAACACCATATATTTT.

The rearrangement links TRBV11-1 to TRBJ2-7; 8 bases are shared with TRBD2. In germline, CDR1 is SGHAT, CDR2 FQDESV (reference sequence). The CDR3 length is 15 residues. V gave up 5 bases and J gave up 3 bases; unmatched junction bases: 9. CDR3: CASSPLAGKLYEQYF. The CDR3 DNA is TGTGCCAGCAGCCCGCTAGCGGGCAAGCTCTACGAGCAGTACTTC.

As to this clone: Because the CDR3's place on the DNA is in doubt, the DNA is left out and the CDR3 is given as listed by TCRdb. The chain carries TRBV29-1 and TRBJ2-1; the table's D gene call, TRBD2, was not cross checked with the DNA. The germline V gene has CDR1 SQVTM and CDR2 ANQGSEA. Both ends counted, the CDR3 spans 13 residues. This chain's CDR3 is CSVEDVFGRGAFF.

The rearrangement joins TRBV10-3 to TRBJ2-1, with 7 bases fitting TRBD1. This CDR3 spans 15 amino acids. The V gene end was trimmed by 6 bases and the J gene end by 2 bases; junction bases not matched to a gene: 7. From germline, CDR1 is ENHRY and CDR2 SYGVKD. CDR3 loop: CAIRSGTAPYNEQFF. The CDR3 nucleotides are TGTGCCATCAGATCCGGGACAGCCCCCTACAATGAGCAGTTCTTC.

The CDR3 loop reads CAISEADGTAYEQYF. DNA of the CDR3: TGTGCCATCAGTGAGGCAGACGGGACAGCGTACGAGCAGTACTTC. The rearrangement links TRBV10-3 to TRBJ2-7, with 7 bases matching TRBD1. The germline V gene encodes CDR1 ENHRY and CDR2 SYGVKD. Unmatched junction bases numbered 8, after V lost 2 bases and J lost 4 bases. This CDR3 contains 15 residues.

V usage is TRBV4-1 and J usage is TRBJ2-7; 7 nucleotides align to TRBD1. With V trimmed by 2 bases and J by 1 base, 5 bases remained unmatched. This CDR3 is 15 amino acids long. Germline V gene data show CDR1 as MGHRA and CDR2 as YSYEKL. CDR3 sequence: CASSQTQGTSYEQYF. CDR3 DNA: TGCGCCAGCAGCCAAACACAGGGGACGTCCTACGAGCAGTACTTC.

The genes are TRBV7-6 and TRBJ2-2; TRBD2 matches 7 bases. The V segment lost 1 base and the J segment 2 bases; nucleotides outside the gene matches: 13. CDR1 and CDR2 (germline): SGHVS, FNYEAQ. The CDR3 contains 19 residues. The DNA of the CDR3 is TGTGCCAGCAGCTTAGAGATTAGGCGGGGACTAACTAACACCGGGGAGCTGTTTTTT. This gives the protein CASSLEIRRGLTNTGELFF.

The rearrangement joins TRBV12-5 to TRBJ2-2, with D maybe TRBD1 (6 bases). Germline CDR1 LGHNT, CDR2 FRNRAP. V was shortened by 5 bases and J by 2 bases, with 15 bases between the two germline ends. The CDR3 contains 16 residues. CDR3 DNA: TGTGCTAGTGGTCCCGGACAGAGCACAAACACCGGGGAGCTGTTTTTT. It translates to CASGPGQSTNTGELFF. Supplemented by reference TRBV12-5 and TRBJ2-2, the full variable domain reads DARVTQTPRHKVTEMGQEVTMRCQPILGHNTVFWYRQTMMQGLELLAYFRNRAPLDDSGMPKDRFSAEMPDATLATLKIQPSEPRDSAVYFCASGPGQSTNTGELFFGEGSRLTVL.

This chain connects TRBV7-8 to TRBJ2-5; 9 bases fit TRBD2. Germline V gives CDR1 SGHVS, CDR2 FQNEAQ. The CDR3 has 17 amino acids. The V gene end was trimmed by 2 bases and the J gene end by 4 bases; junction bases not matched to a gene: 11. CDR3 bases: TGTGCCAGCAGCTTACGGTTTAGCGGGAGCCGGCGAGAGACCCAGTACTTC. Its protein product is CASSLRFSGSRRETQYF.